This T cell receptor (beta chain) stems from a study of blood T cell repertoires in COVID-19. The CDR3 consists of 16 residues. The germline gives CDR1 MGHRA, CDR2 YSYEKL. Trimming shortened V by 0 bases and J by 6 bases, and 15 bases separated the two germline ends. Method: immunoSEQ multiplex PCR; TCRdb's copy keeps in-frame clones and lacks some. This sample has around 300,000 clones, with 70% to 90% found just once. This receptor was taken from a woman aged 70 to 79 with acute or convalescent COVID-19. The chain recombines TRBV4-1 with TRBJ1-5; perhaps TRBD1 as D (5 bases). Sequenced sample: peripheral blood. The CDR3 DNA reads as TGCGCCAGCAGCCAAGAAGGGGTTCAGGGCGGTCAGCCCCAGCATTTT. Its translation: CASSQEGVQGGQPQHF.